The T cell receptor (beta chain) under discussion was sequenced for a study of patients and donors after allogeneic stem cell transplantation. Between the trimmed V and J ends, which lost 7 bases and 6 bases, there was a span of 12 bases. Germline V gives CDR1 SQVTM, CDR2 ANQGSEA. The CDR3 runs 12 residues. Each CDR3 protein gets one entry after TCRdb re-called the RT-PCR reads with MiXCR. The repertoire holds about 74,000 distinct CDR3 sequences, about 26% seen once, with about 25% in the top ten. A few counts support this clonotype. Sample: blood, either unsorted or a sorted T cell fraction (not recorded which). The receptor comes from a human donor who was either an allogeneic HSCT recipient or a stem cell or donor lymphocyte infusion donor (not recorded which). It is not recorded whose cells these are; they may come from a transplant donor. J is TRBJ1-4 and V is TRBV29-1; maybe TRBD1 (6 bases). The chain's CDR3 is CSAQGRDEKLFF. CDR3 in DNA: TGCAGCGCGCAGGGGAGGGATGAAAAACTGTTTTTT.